This is a list of T cell receptor beta chains from one sample in a study of response to subunit inactivated influenza vaccine. TCRdb analysed the RT-PCR reads with MiXCR anew, one entry per CDR3 protein. Among over 800,000 distinct CDR3 sequences listed, about 20% were seen once. The input for sequencing was PBMCs from blood, taken more than 4 days after vaccination. The source is a middle-aged man who received an inactivated influenza vaccine. Each CDR3 is given with its conserved first and last residue. D genes are given only for firm matches. Clone sizes are given selectively: once, few, many, or a class where the clone is expanded.

14 | . | TRBJ2-5 | TRBV6-1 | few | TGTGCCAGCTCTCCGGGTTCAACACAAGAGACCCAGTACTTC | CASSPGSTQETQYF
14 | . | TRBJ2-1 | TRBV6-1 | . | TGTGCCAGCATCGGAGCGGCGCTTTACAATGAGCAGTTCTTC | CASIGAALYNEQFF
14 | . | TRBJ2-7 | TRBV7-9 | few | TGTGCCAGCAGCTTAGACCTCCAACCCTACGAGCAGTACTTC | CASSLDLQPYEQYF
15 | . | TRBJ1-5 | TRBV6-1 | . | TGTGCCAGCAGTGAAAGCAGTGGGACCCCTCAGCCCCAGCATTTT | CASSESSGTPQPQHF
16 | TRBD1 | TRBJ1-5 | TRBV4-1 | few | TGCGCCAGCAGCCAAGGTTCCGGGACAGGGTGGCAGCCCCAGCATTTT | CASSQGSGTGWQPQHF
15 | . | TRBJ2-3 | TRBV27 | . | TGTGCCAGCAGTTTAGTAACGGGCGAGAAGGATACGCAGTATTTT | CASSLVTGEKDTQYF
16 | . | TRBJ2-1 | TRBV4-3 | few | TGCGCCAGCAGCCAAACGGGTACGGGGTCCTACAATGAGCAGTTCTTC | CASSQTGTGSYNEQFF
19 | TRBD2 | TRBJ2-3 | TRBV28 | . | TGTGCCAGCAGTTTATCCTGGGCTAGCGGGAGACGGTTCACAGATACGCAGTATTTT | CASSLSWASGRRFTDTQYF
13 | . | TRBJ2-7 | TRBV10-3 | few | TGTGCCATCAGCCCTGTGGCCTCCTACGAGCAGTACTTC | CAISPVASYEQYF
21 | TRBD2 | TRBJ2-1 | TRBV6-2/TRBV6-3 | . | TGTGCCAGCAGTACCCGACACACCAGACTAGCGGGACAGAGCTCCTACAATGAGCAGTTCTTC | CASSTRHTRLAGQSSYNEQFF
13 | . | TRBJ1-2 | TRBV6-1 | few | TGTGCCAGCAGTGAAGGTTCCTTTAATGGCTACACCTTC | CASSEGSFNGYTF
13 | . | TRBJ2-2 | TRBV12-3/TRBV12-4 | few | TGTGCCAGCAGTTTAGCCCAAACCGGGGAGCTGTTTTTT | CASSLAQTGELFF
15 | . | TRBJ1-3 | TRBV5-1 | many | TGCGCCAGCAGCTTGGCATGGGGGTCTGGAAACACCATATATTTT | CASSLAWGSGNTIYF
19 | TRBD2 | TRBJ2-5 | TRBV7-3 | . | TGTGCCAGCAGTTTCACCCCGATTAGCGGGGGGACGTACCAAGAGACCCAGTACTTC | CASSFTPISGGTYQETQYF
16 | . | TRBJ2-7 | TRBV20-1 | few | TGCAGTGCTCGTTACCTGGAGCGCCCGAACTCCTACGAGCAGTACTTC | CSARYLERPNSYEQYF
13 | . | TRBJ1-2 | TRBV10-3 | . | TGTGCCATCAGTGAGCGGACAGACTATGGCTACACCTTC | CAISERTDYGYTF
13 | . | TRBJ2-5 | TRBV20-1 | . | TGCAGTGCTAGAGTGCAGGGGATAAAGACCCAGTACTTC | CSARVQGIKTQYF
15 | . | TRBJ1-2 | TRBV6-5 | . | TGTGCCAGCAGTTACTCGCTCGGGCAGATATATGGCTACACCTTC | CASSYSLGQIYGYTF
9 | . | TRBJ2-5 | TRBV25-1 | once | TGTGCCGCAGGGGAGACCCAGTACTTC | CAAGETQYF
14 | TRBD1 | TRBJ1-5 | TRBV6-1 | many | TGTGCCAGCAGGCCAGGGGGTGGCAATCAGCCCCAGCATTTT | CASRPGGGNQPQHF
15 | TRBD1 | TRBJ2-1 | TRBV18 | . | TGTGCCAGCTCACTTACACAGGGGGACCCCCGAGGGGAGTTCTTC | CASSLTQGDPRGEFF
14 | TRBD1 | TRBJ2-1 | TRBV7-2 | few | TGTGCCAGCAGCCTGGGACAGGGTTGGGGTGAGCAGTTCTTC | CASSLGQGWGEQFF
14 | TRBD1 | TRBJ1-6 | TRBV6-1 | few | TGTGCCAGCAGGGTGGGACAGGGAGACGTACCCCTCCACTTT | CASRVGQGDVPLHF
15 | . | TRBJ2-1 | TRBV24-1 | few | TGTGCCACCAGTGAGGCGGGGCACCTGGACAATGAGCAGTTCTTC | CATSEAGHLDNEQFF